The 14 T cell receptor beta chains presented below share a single source sample, sequenced in a study of blood T cell repertoires in COVID-19. Clones were read by immunoSEQ multiplex PCR, and TCRdb kept only the in-frame ones, dropping some. Seen here are roughly 67,000 clones, around 83% observed once, and the top ten hold 5.5% to 7.5%. The sequenced sample was peripheral blood. The receptors were gathered from a woman aged 60-75 years with acute or convalescent COVID-19.

The CDR3 loop is CASSLDRAGPGYTF. The CDR3 nucleotides read TGCGCCAGCAGCTTGGATAGGGCAGGGCCTGGCTACACCTTC. This chain links TRBV5-1 with TRBJ1-2; tentative D call: TRBD1 (5 bases). Trimming took off 0 bases at V and 7 bases at J, with 13 bases between the two ends. This CDR3 is 14 amino acids long. Germline V CDR1 and CDR2: SGHRS, YFSETQ.

The chain links TRBV3-1 (or the pseudogene TRBV3-2) to TRBJ1-2, with 8 bases matching TRBD1. The CDR3 has 18 amino acids. Germline CDR1 reads LGHDT; CDR2 reads YNNKEL (reference sequence). The junction had 17 bases not matched to a gene; V was cut back by 1 base and J by 7 bases. This CDR3 reads CASSQGRGPDRVIGGYTF. DNA of the CDR3: TGTGCCAGCAGCCAAGGGAGGGGTCCGGACAGGGTCATAGGTGGCTACACCTTC.

The chain is built from TRBV18 and TRBJ2-6; TRBD1 aligns across 7 bases. The germline V gene has CDR1 KGHSH and CDR2 LQKENI. This CDR3 region has 17 residues. Unmatched junction bases numbered 5, after V lost 3 bases and J lost 0 bases. The CDR3 loop is CASSPGQPSSGANVLTF. The CDR3 nucleotides read TGTGCCAGCTCACCGGGACAGCCGAGCTCTGGGGCCAACGTCCTGACTTTC.

V usage is TRBV5-1 and J usage is TRBJ1-5; a weak D match, TRBD1 (6 bases). Germline V gene lookup returns CDR1 SGHRS and CDR2 YFSETQ. Trimming took 2 bases from V and 1 from J, leaving 10 bases between them. This CDR3 has 15 residues. Written as DNA, the CDR3 is TGCGCCAGCAGCTTCCAAGGGGGAAGCAATCAGCCCCAGCATTTT. Amino acid sequence: CASSFQGGSNQPQHF.

J is TRBJ2-3 and V is TRBV5-1; 10 nucleotides align to TRBD2. Germline V gene lookup returns CDR1 SGHRS and CDR2 YFSETQ. The CDR3 is 16 residues long. The ends lost 6 bases at V and 2 bases at J; junction bases unmatched: 9. CDR3 region: CASMVAGGRPTDTQYF. The CDR3 DNA follows: TGCGCCAGCATGGTAGCGGGGGGCCGACCCACAGATACGCAGTATTTT.

The chain recombines TRBV10-3 with TRBJ1-4; 9 bases align to TRBD1. This CDR3 has 14 residues. CDR1 ENHRY and CDR2 SYGVKD come from the germline V gene. V trimming: 6 bases; J trimming: 7 bases; junction bases outside the gene matches: 6. The CDR3 is CAIRPGQGPEKLFF. In DNA, the CDR3 is TGTGCCATCAGACCGGGACAGGGACCTGAAAAACTGTTTTTT.

The DNA of the CDR3 is TGTGCCAGCAGCTTGTTTCAGGCCACAACTTCACCCCTCCACTTT. Translating gives CASSLFQATTSPLHF. The V gene is TRBV5-6, the J gene TRBJ1-6, with D unresolved. The CDR3 is 15 residues long. Trimming removed 1 base from V and 9 bases from J, with 14 bases in between. Germline V gives CDR1 SGHDT, CDR2 YYEEEE.

This sequence joins TRBV5-4 and TRBJ1-4; maybe TRBD1 (5 bases). Germline values: CDR1 SGHNT, CDR2 YYREEE (reference sequence). Trimming took 4 bases from V and 5 from J, leaving 12 bases between them. This CDR3 has 14 residues. This chain's CDR3 is CASSPWGENEKLFF. CDR3 nucleotide sequence: TGTGCCAGCAGCCCGTGGGGGGAAAATGAAAAACTGTTTTTT. Combining the CDR3 with reference TRBV5-4 and TRBJ1-4 gives the whole variable domain ETGVTQSPTHLIKTRGQQVTLRCSSQSGHNTVSWYQQALGQGPQFIFQYYREEENGRGNFPPRFSGLQFPNYSSELNVNALELDDSALYLCASSPWGENEKLFFGSGTQLSVL.

The gene calls are TRBV5-6 and TRBJ1-2; TRBD1 matches 7 bases. Unmatched junction bases numbered 7, after V lost 1 base and J lost 1 base. This CDR3 region has 16 residues. Per the germline V gene, CDR1 is SGHDT and CDR2 is YYEEEE. CDR3 protein: CASSLQGQHINYGYTF. The CDR3 nucleotides are TGTGCCAGCAGCTTGCAGGGACAGCACATTAACTATGGCTACACCTTC.

The rearrangement links TRBV5-1 to TRBJ2-1, with 8 bases matching TRBD2. Per germline, CDR1 SGHRS and CDR2 YFSETQ. This CDR3 region has 14 residues. V was clipped by 4 bases and J by 4 bases; unmatched bases: 4. CDR3 residues: CASSKGLDYNEQFF. The CDR3 coding sequence is TGCGCCAGCAGCAAGGGACTAGATTACAATGAGCAGTTCTTC.

This chain joins TRBV19 and TRBJ2-2, with 7 bases fitting TRBD1. This CDR3 has 15 residues. Germline CDR1 reads LNHDA; CDR2 reads SQIVND (reference sequence). J was trimmed by 4 bases and V by 3 bases; bases with no gene match: 5. This CDR3 reads CASSITGVGTGELFF. CDR3 DNA sequence: TGTGCCAGTAGTATTACAGGGGTGGGCACCGGGGAGCTGTTTTTT. Looking up the rest from reference TRBV19 and TRBJ2-2 gives the full variable domain: DGGITQSPKYLFRKEGQNVTLSCEQNLNHDAMYWYRQDPGQGLRLIYYSQIVNDFQKGDIAEGYSVSREKKESFPLTVTSAQKNPTAFYLCASSITGVGTGELFFGEGSRLTVL.

This chain connects TRBV29-1 to TRBJ2-3, with 10 bases matching TRBD2. The germline gives CDR1 SQVTM, CDR2 ANQGSEA. CDR3 size: 14 residues. V lost 6 bases and J lost 7; bases outside the gene matches: 10. The CDR3 region has the DNA TGCAGCGTCCCCGCAACTAGCGGGGCAAATACGCAGTATTTT. This gives the protein CSVPATSGANTQYF.

This clone was observed a handful of times. The genes are TRBV5-4 and TRBJ2-7, with no clear D. Germline CDR1 is SGHNT and CDR2 is YYREEE (reference sequence). This CDR3 is 12 amino acids long. The V end was cut by 0 bases, the J end by 3 bases, with 4 bases between. CDR3 amino acids: CASSLGHYEQYF. The CDR3 coding sequence is TGTGCCAGCAGCTTGGGGCACTACGAGCAGTACTTC.

This sequence joins TRBV11-2 and TRBJ2-3; TRBD2 aligns across 8 bases. Trimming removed 0 bases from V and 10 bases from J; junction bases left unmatched: 12. The CDR3 runs to 16 residues. Germline CDR1 SGHAT, CDR2 FQNNGV. This CDR3 is CASSLESLAGGASQYF. CDR3 sequence (DNA): TGTGCCAGCAGCTTAGAGTCTCTTGCGGGAGGCGCATCGCAGTATTTT.